Each of the 16 T cell receptor beta chains below was sequenced from the same sample in a study of identical twins. TCRdb itself ran the 5' RACE reads through MiXCR, one entry per CDR3 protein. The profile covers roughly 720,000 distinct CDR3 sequences, with roughly 20% appearing a single time and roughly 13% taken by the ten largest. This sample was shared with a second study, whose subject was T cells expressing NK-cell markers.

Material for sequencing was PBMCs. The receptor set was obtained from a woman younger than 35 in good health.

This clonotype was observed a few times. CDR3 loop: CASSGSAQRDPGTGELFF. The CDR3 DNA is TGTGCCAGCTCGGGGTCAGCCCAGCGGGACCCGGGCACCGGGGAGCTGTTTTTT. The chain uses TRBV6-1 and TRBJ2-2, with 7 bases aligning to TRBD2. The CDR3 totals 18 residues. V shed 8 bases and J 4 bases; nucleotides not matched to a gene: 19. Germline V lookup: CDR1 MNHNS, CDR2 SASEGT.

This clonotype was recorded a few times. The chain uses TRBV29-1 and TRBJ2-3; 8 bases fit TRBD2. The CDR3 totals 13 residues. Per germline, CDR1 SQVTM and CDR2 ANQGSEA. V shed 4 bases and J 3 bases; nucleotides not matched to a gene: 3. The CDR3 DNA reads TGCAGCGTTGGAATAGCGGGAACAGATACGCAGTATTTT. This encodes CSVGIAGTDTQYF.

This clonotype was recorded only once. The chain couples TRBV5-1 to TRBJ2-1, with 10 bases identical to TRBD1. J lost 4 bases, V lost 4 bases, and 5 bases had no gene match. Germline assignment: CDR1 SGHRS and CDR2 YFSETQ. The CDR3 covers 15 residues. CDR3 coding DNA: TGCGCCAGCAGCCCCGGACAGGGGGATTACAATGAGCAGTTCTTC. Protein product: CASSPGQGDYNEQFF.

This clonotype was detected only a few times. V usage is TRBV12-3 or TRBV12-4 and J usage is TRBJ2-2; possibly TRBD2 for D (5 bases). The CDR3 is 14 amino acids. The germline V and J ends were trimmed by 6 bases and 7 bases, with 15 bases remaining between them. The CDR3 sequence: CASSLLVGSGELFF. For the CDR3, the DNA is TGTGCCAGCAGCCTATTAGTGGGGAGCGGGGAGCTGTTTTTT.

This clonotype was seen more than once but under ten times. The J gene is TRBJ2-7, the V gene TRBV29-1; 7 bases are a match to TRBD1. The CDR3 contains 13 residues. The germline V gene encodes CDR1 SQVTM and CDR2 ANQGSEA. V was pared by 6 bases and J by 0 bases, with 5 bases of the junction left unmatched. DNA for the CDR3: TGCAGCGTACTGACAGGGCCCTCCTACGAGCAGTACTTC. This translates into CSVLTGPSYEQYF.

This clonotype was found a few times. The rearrangement links TRBV10-3 to TRBJ2-7; possible D gene TRBD1, 6 bases. The CDR3 is 14 amino acids. Germline V gene data show CDR1 as ENHRY and CDR2 as SYGVKD. With 3 bases removed from V and 0 bases from J, the gap between germline ends came to 9 bases. CDR3: CAISDTGSSYEQYF. CDR3 bases: TGTGCCATCAGTGATACAGGGAGCTCCTACGAGCAGTACTTC.

Only a few counts were recorded for this clonotype. This chain links TRBV20-1 with TRBJ2-3; TRBD2 might be the D (6 bases). Germline-derived CDR1 and CDR2 are DFQATT and SNEGSKA (reference sequence). The CDR3 covers 16 residues. Deletions cut 6 bases from V and 5 bases from J, with 24 bases between. The chain's CDR3 is CSALAGSARVGDTQYF. CDR3 DNA: TGCAGTGCCCTTGCGGGGTCTGCGAGGGTAGGAGATACGCAGTATTTT.

There are a few counts of this clonotype. The V call is TRBV12-3 or TRBV12-4, the J call TRBJ2-7; perhaps TRBD1 as D (5 bases). CDR3 length: 15 amino acids. The V end was cut by 6 bases, the J end by 0 bases, with 15 bases between. CDR3 bases: TGTGCCAGCAGATCTCAAGGTGACAGCTCCTACGAGCAGTACTTC. Its translation: CASRSQGDSSYEQYF.

This sequence joins TRBV20-1 and TRBJ2-7; maybe TRBD1 (5 bases). From germline, CDR1 is DFQATT and CDR2 SNEGSKA (reference sequence). The CDR3 spans 12 residues. CDR3 loop: CSYTQGTHEQYF. As DNA, the CDR3 is TGCAGCTACACCCAGGGAACCCACGAGCAGTACTTC.

This clonotype was counted many times. The chain's CDR3 is CASSYYGINQPQHF. As DNA, the CDR3 is TGTGCCAGCAGTTACTATGGCATCAATCAGCCCCAGCATTTT. This chain connects TRBV6-5 to TRBJ1-5; no definite D call. The CDR3 sequence is 14 residues long. V shed 1 base and J shed 3 bases, with 7 bases lying between them. CDR1 MNHEY and CDR2 SVGAGI come from the germline V gene.

In this sample, this clonotype turned up a few times. The chain combines TRBV7-9 with TRBJ1-6; no reliable D call. The CDR3 length is 12 residues. Per germline, CDR1 SEHNR and CDR2 FQNEAQ (reference sequence). V lost 3 bases to trimming and J lost 11 bases, with 8 bases between them. The CDR3 is CASSFQMAPLHF. CDR3 nucleotide sequence: TGTGCCAGCAGCTTCCAGATGGCACCCCTCCACTTT.

This clonotype occurred a few times. CDR3 region: CASTGRRGGENEQFF. CDR3 DNA: TGTGCCAGCACCGGGCGGAGGGGGGGGGAGAATGAGCAGTTCTTC. This chain connects TRBV12-3 or TRBV12-4 to TRBJ2-1; perhaps TRBD2 as D (7 bases). V was clipped by 7 bases and J by 7 bases, with 20 bases between them. CDR3 size: 15 residues.

There are many counts of this clonotype. The CDR3 sequence: CSARDQGRTRSSYEQYF. DNA of the CDR3: TGCAGTGCTAGAGATCAGGGGCGGACCCGAAGCTCCTACGAGCAGTACTTC. The rearrangement links TRBV20-1 to TRBJ2-7; perhaps TRBD1 as D (6 bases). Germline assignment: CDR1 DFQATT and CDR2 SNEGSKA (reference sequence). V lost 0 bases to trimming and J lost 0 bases, with 18 bases between them. This CDR3 region has 17 residues.

The chain has TRBV12-3 or TRBV12-4 and TRBJ1-1, with 8 positions matching TRBD1. This CDR3 region has 14 residues. V shed 7 bases and J 10 bases; nucleotides not matched to a gene: 14. CDR3 DNA: TGTGCCAGCACCATTGGGACAGGTATGGTCGGAGCTTTCTTT. Its translation is CASTIGTGMVGAFF.

The CDR3 is CAWSLGRTDNEQFF. The CDR3 nucleotides read TGTGCCTGGAGCCTTGGGCGGACTGACAATGAGCAGTTCTTC. This sequence joins TRBV30 and TRBJ2-1; tentatively, D is TRBD2 (5 bases). CDR3 size: 14 residues. CDR1 is GTSNPN and CDR2 is SVGIG in the germline V gene (reference sequence). The V end was cut by 3 bases, the J end by 5 bases, with 14 bases between.

This sequence joins TRBV7-2 and TRBJ2-2, with D possibly matching TRBD2 (5 bases). Trimming cost V 7 bases and J 6 bases, with 12 bases left between them. Germline CDR1 is SGHTA and CDR2 is FQGNSA. CDR3 size: 13 residues. CDR3 DNA sequence: TGTGCCAGCATGCGGGCAGCCCCCGGGGAGCTGTTTTTT. It encodes CASMRAAPGELFF.